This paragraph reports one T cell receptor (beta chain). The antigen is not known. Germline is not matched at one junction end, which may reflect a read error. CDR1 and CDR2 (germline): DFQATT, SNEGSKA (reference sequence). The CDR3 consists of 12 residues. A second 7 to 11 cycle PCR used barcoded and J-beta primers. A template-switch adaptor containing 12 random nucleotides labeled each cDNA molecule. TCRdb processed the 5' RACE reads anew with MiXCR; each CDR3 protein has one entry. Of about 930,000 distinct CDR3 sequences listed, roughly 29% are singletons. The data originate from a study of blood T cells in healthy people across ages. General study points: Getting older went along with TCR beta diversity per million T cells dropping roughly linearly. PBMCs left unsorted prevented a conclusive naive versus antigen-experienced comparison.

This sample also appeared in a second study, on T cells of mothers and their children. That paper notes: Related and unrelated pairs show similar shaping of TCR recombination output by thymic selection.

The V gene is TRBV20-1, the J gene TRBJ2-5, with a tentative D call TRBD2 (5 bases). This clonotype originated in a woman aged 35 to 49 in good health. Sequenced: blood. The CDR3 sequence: CSASPQWETQYF. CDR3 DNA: TGCAGTGCTAGTCCCCAATGGGAGACTCAGTACTTC.